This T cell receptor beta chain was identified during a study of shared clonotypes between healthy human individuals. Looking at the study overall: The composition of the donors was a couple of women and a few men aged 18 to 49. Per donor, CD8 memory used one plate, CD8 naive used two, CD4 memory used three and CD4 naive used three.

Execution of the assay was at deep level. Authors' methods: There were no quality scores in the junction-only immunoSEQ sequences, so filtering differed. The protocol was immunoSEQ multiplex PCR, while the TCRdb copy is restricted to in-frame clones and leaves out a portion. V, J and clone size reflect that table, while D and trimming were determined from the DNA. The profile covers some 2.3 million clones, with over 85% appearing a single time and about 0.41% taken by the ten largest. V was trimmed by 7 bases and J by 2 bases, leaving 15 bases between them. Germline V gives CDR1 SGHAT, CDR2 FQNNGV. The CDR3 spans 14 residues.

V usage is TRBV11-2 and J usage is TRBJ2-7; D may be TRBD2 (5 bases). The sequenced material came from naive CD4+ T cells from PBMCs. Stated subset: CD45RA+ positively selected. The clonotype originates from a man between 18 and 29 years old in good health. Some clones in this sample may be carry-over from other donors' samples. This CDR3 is CASTSSWRTYEQYF. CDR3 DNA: TGTGCCAGCACCTCGTCCTGGAGGACCTACGAGCAGTACTTC. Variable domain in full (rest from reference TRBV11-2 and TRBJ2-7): EAGVAQSPRYKIIEKRQSVAFWCNPISGHATLYWYQQILGQGPKLLIQFQNNGVVDDSQLPKDRFSAERLKGVDSTLKIQPAKLEDSAVYLCASTSSWRTYEQYFGPGTRLTVT.